This T cell receptor (beta chain) appears in the sequencing data of a study of CD8 T cells in ankylosing spondylitis. Trimming removed 5 bases from V and 11 bases from J; junction bases left unmatched: 10. The length of the CDR3 is 15 residues. Via MiXCR, TCRdb re-called the 5' RACE reads, giving one row per CDR3 protein. Here the sample spans approximately 260,000 distinct CDR3 sequences, 18% being singletons. The source of this sequence is a male donor with ankylosing spondylitis or in good health (not recorded which). The V gene is TRBV12-3 or TRBV12-4, the J gene TRBJ2-3; TRBD2 agrees at 13 bases. Sequenced: blood, either unsorted or a sorted T cell fraction (not recorded which). The chain's CDR3 is CASSPGTSGVGGQYF. CDR3 nucleotides: TGTGCCAGCAGTCCGGGGACTAGCGGGGTGGGTGGGCAGTATTTT.